This T cell receptor (beta chain) was identified in a study of T cells expressing NK-cell markers. With the 5' RACE reads reprocessed, TCRdb shows one record per CDR3 protein and no DNA. This sample contains fewer than 550,000 distinct CDR3 sequences. This CDR3 is 15 amino acids long. Germline values: CDR1 LNHDA, CDR2 SQIVND (reference sequence). V is TRBV19 and J is TRBJ2-7; with no DNA, the TCRdb D assignment of TRBD1 cannot be verified. The sample was blood T cells: a sorted CD56 or NKG2C T cell subset, CD4+ or CD8+ T cells, or bulk PBMC T cells (not recorded which). This receptor was identified in a woman in her forties or fifties in good health. CDR3 amino acids: CASSSRGHGAYEQYF.